This T cell receptor beta chain derives from a study of T cell changes during pregnancy in multiple sclerosis. The CDR3 contains 16 residues. V dropped 3 bases and J dropped 2; count of bases not matched to a gene: 7. Germline V gene sequence: CDR1 SGHTS, CDR2 YDEGEE. Sequencing used immunoSEQ multiplex PCR; TCRdb keeps in-frame clones, though not all of them. Among 60,000 to 85,000 clones listed, over 85% were seen once. The sample here was peripheral blood, taken after pregnancy. The J gene is TRBJ2-1, the V gene TRBV5-8, with 8 bases fitting TRBD1. The clonotype comes from a female donor in good health, enrolled as a control in a pregnancy study. The CDR3 nucleotides read TGTGCCAGCAGCTGGGGACAGGTTGAGGCCTACAATGAGCAGTTCTTC. Translating it yields CASSWGQVEAYNEQFF.